This T cell receptor beta chain is drawn from a study of a mutant IDH1 vaccine in newly diagnosed glioma (dated by TCRdb to the early 2020s). The study in broad terms: Of the 32 patients who were treated, approximately 60% were male and roughly 40% were female, and the mean age was roughly 40 years. Prior to enrollment, standard therapy consisting of radiotherapy alone, temozolomide alone, or radiochemotherapy with temozolomide had been administered to patients, with the combination being received by most patients. Peripheral blood was drawn at six visits: V03 (baseline), V05, V07, V10, V12 and V13. For exploratory analyses, longitudinal TCRB deep sequencing was carried out in roughly 23 treated patients wherever samples were available. Study-wide conclusions, independent of this receptor: Vaccine-induced immune responses across multiple MHC alleles were detected in 90% to 95% of patients. Changes in the top peripheral T cell clonotypes picked up by TCRB sequencing did not appear to be linked to pseudoprogression. Selection of PBMC samples for TCRB deep sequencing was based on availability. The authors stated that sample limitations prevented analyses of patient blood samples from being reproduced.

To note about this clone: Its antigen remains unidentified. No per-base quality is available; no much larger clone lies one base away.

The library was prepared using the immunoSEQ multiplex PCR assay. The hsTCRB Kit was used according to the manufacturer's protocol to amplify rearranged TCR beta chain sequences. TCRB libraries were sequenced on an Illumina MiSeq. The original methods were these. The kit vendor's proprietary platform handled demultiplexing, trimming and gene mapping. TCRdb took over this immuneACCESS table, retaining in-frame rearrangements with V and J assigned. Such tables are incomplete; in checked studies, under half of the missing clones stem from an unresolved V gene, and the remainder is unexplained. The V and J calls and clone size were taken over from that table, and D and trimming were inferred from the DNA. The sample has about 24,000 clones on record, roughly nine tenths of them singletons. 7% to 10% of the sample is taken by the ten largest. The CDR3 holds 14 amino acids from the cysteine to the phenylalanine. Here the CDR3 DNA is all that survives: 42 bases in frame from base 1. V and J are truncated by 7 bases and 0 bases respectively, leaving an intervening sequence of 13 bases. CDR1 and CDR2 (SNHLY, FYNNEI) derive from the germline V gene.

The sample's time point label is to be understood as: baseline, week 1 (first vaccination visit). The treatment or condition label corresponds to: pre-vaccination baseline after standard-of-care therapy. The donors had newly diagnosed IDH1-mutant astrocytomas of WHO grade 3 or 4 that showed loss of nuclear ATRX. The samples were drawn from NOA16, a multicentre, single-arm, open-label phase I trial in Germany that tested a mutant IDH1 peptide vaccine in humans for the first time. For immunogenicity testing, the blood drawn at visit V03 was used as the baseline sample. Genomic DNA for TCRB sequencing was extracted from EDTA blood using the DNeasy Blood and Tissue Kit.

The V and J segments used are TRBV2 and TRBJ2-7, with the D gene not clear enough to name. The sample was PBMCs, taken from a glioma patient treated with radiotherapy, temozolomide or both. The sequence was collected from a man under 40 with glioma. The DNA reads as follows: TGTGCCAGCACTCGCTTACTGGCCTCCTACGAGCAGTACTTC. This gives the protein CASTRLLASYEQYF.